These T cell receptor beta chains were read from a single sample in a study of CD8+CD57+ T cells in acquired aplastic anemia. TCRdb re-called the reads through MiXCR, storing one row per CDR3 protein. Of about 210,000 distinct CDR3 sequences listed, around 63% are singletons. Sequenced input: sorted CD4+, CD8+, or CD8+CD57+ T cells (not recorded which) from PBMCs. All receptors derive from a human donor in good health. Both conserved end residues are part of each CDR3. A D gene is named only where the DNA matches it firmly. Some rows mark clone size as missing; the rest say once, few, many or name a class of expanded clone.

CDR3aa	CDR3nt	d_gene	abundance	j_gene	len	v_gene
CASSLVGGGSNEQYF	TGCGCCAGCAGCTTGGTCGGAGGAGGGAGCAACGAGCAGTACTTC	-	-	TRBJ2-7	15	TRBV5-1
CASSQGGGYEQYF	TGTGCCAGCAGCCAGGGAGGGGGCTACGAGCAGTACTTC	-	few	TRBJ2-7	13	TRBV14
CASSPRDREYEQYF	TGTGCCAGCAGTCCCCGGGACAGGGAATACGAGCAGTACTTC	TRBD1	many	TRBJ2-7	14	TRBV27
CVEGFEGRGRNEQFF	TGTGTCGAGGGATTCGAGGGCAGGGGGCGAAATGAGCAGTTCTTC	TRBD1	-	TRBJ2-1	15	TRBV19
CASRGGGEDSYNSPLHF	TGCGCCAGCAGGGGAGGGGGCGAGGACTCCTATAATTCACCCCTCCACTTT	TRBD1	-	TRBJ1-6	17	TRBV5-1
CASRDPAQETQYF	TGTGCCAGCAGGGACCCGGCCCAAGAGACCCAGTACTTC	-	-	TRBJ2-5	13	TRBV12-3/TRBV12-4
CSASLDPSYEQYF	TGCAGTGCTAGTTTGGACCCTTCCTACGAGCAGTACTTC	-	-	TRBJ2-7	13	TRBV20-1
CASSQEGTGSEQYF	TGCGCCAGCAGCCAAGAAGGGACAGGGTCCGAGCAGTACTTC	TRBD1	many	TRBJ2-7	14	TRBV4-1
CASSLLQGFYGYTF	TGTGCCAGCAGCTTATTGCAGGGCTTCTATGGCTACACCTTC	-	-	TRBJ1-2	14	TRBV7-8
CASTQKGQTYGYTF	TGTGCCAGCACGCAGAAAGGACAGACCTATGGCTACACCTTC	-	few	TRBJ1-2	14	TRBV2
CASSGGIYPTGELFF	TGTGCCAGCAGCGGGGGGATTTATCCCACCGGGGAGCTGTTTTTT	-	few	TRBJ2-2	15	TRBV7-9
CASSPLGQDLPSATDTQYF	TGCGCCAGCAGCCCACTGGGACAGGACCTTCCTTCCGCCACAGATACGCAGTATTTT	TRBD1	-	TRBJ2-3	19	TRBV5-1
CASSQTQGSTYNEQFF	TGCGCCAGCAGCCAGACACAGGGGAGCACCTACAATGAGCAGTTCTTC	TRBD1	-	TRBJ2-1	16	TRBV4-1
CASSPPSNYGYTF	TGTGCCAGCAGCCCTCCCTCTAACTATGGCTACACCTTC	-	few	TRBJ1-2	13	TRBV11-2
CASSYDDRGYGYTF	TGTGCCAGCAGTTACGACGACAGGGGCTATGGCTACACCTTC	TRBD1	many	TRBJ1-2	14	TRBV6-2/TRBV6-3
CASSPLRTGANKRNTEAFF	TGTGCCAGTAGTCCCCTCCGGACAGGAGCTAACAAAAGGAACACTGAAGCTTTCTTT	TRBD1	-	TRBJ1-1	19	TRBV19
CAIWGSTDTQYF	TGTGCCATCTGGGGAAGCACAGATACGCAGTATTTT	-	-	TRBJ2-3	12	TRBV10-3
CASSASGLRSSYEQYF	TGTGCCAGCAGCGCATCGGGACTCCGGAGCTCCTACGAGCAGTACTTC	-	few	TRBJ2-7	16	TRBV7-9
CATSRVGPSSSPLHF	TGTGCCACCAGCAGGGTGGGACCTAGCAGTTCACCCCTCCACTTT	-	-	TRBJ1-6	15	TRBV15
CASSTHSSSGTGIQETQYF	TGTGCCAGCAGCACCCATTCGTCTAGCGGGACAGGGATCCAAGAGACCCAGTACTTC	-	-	TRBJ2-5	19	TRBV7-3
CATSDLVGQGYNEQFF	TGTGCCACCAGTGATTTAGTTGGACAGGGGTACAATGAGCAGTTCTTC	TRBD1	many	TRBJ2-1	16	TRBV24-1
CASRLQGTNTEAFF	TGTGCCAGCAGACTACAGGGGACGAACACTGAAGCTTTCTTT	TRBD1	-	TRBJ1-1	14	TRBV12-3/TRBV12-4
CAGSLGGLGGNPGYTF	TGTGCCGGCAGCTTAGGGGGTTTGGGGGGAAACCCGGGCTACACCTTC	-	-	TRBJ1-2	16	TRBV7-8
CASSLEAVAYNEQFF	TGTGCCAGCAGCTTAGAGGCGGTGGCCTACAATGAGCAGTTCTTC	-	many	TRBJ2-1	15	TRBV7-6
CASSLAARVETFSPLHF	TGTGCCAGCAGCTTAGCAGCCAGGGTAGAAACTTTTTCACCCCTCCACTTT	-	many	TRBJ1-6	17	TRBV7-8
CAISESPAGPDTDTQYF	TGTGCCATCAGTGAGTCACCAGCGGGGCCAGACACAGATACGCAGTATTTT	TRBD2	-	TRBJ2-3	17	TRBV10-3
CASSEDNVFNFLYGYTF	TGTGCCAGCAGTGAAGATAACGTGTTCAACTTCCTCTATGGCTACACCTTC	-	-	TRBJ1-2	17	TRBV6-1
CASSSSAGGSYNEQFF	TGTGCCAGCAGCTCCTCAGCGGGCGGCTCCTACAATGAGCAGTTCTTC	-	many	TRBJ2-1	16	TRBV9
CASSHSREPHNEQFF	TGTGCCAGCAGCCACTCACGGGAGCCCCACAATGAGCAGTTCTTC	-	many	TRBJ2-1	15	TRBV6-1